The T cell receptor beta chain described here comes from a study of blood T cell repertoires in COVID-19. The overall study: The study drew acute and convalescent COVID-19 samples from the United States, Italy and Spain. The analysed material was cDNA or gDNA that came from T cells, B-cell-depleted T cells, or PBMCs.

Profiled with immunoSEQ multiplex PCR; TCRdb holds only in-frame clones, not every one. In the table there are some 350,000 clones, around 91% of which are singletons. This clone was counted between two and nine times. The CDR3 totals 14 residues. V shed 1 base and J shed 5 bases, with 10 bases lying between them. In germline, CDR1 is LGHDT, CDR2 YNNKEL (reference sequence). Specimen: peripheral blood. The chain carries TRBV3-1 (or the pseudogene TRBV3-2) and TRBJ2-3; weak D call: TRBD2 (6 bases). This TCR was recovered from a man aged 18 to 35 with active or convalescent COVID-19. CDR3 in amino acids: CASSQALGGDTQYF. The CDR3, as DNA: TGTGCCAGCAGCCAAGCACTCGGGGGAGATACGCAGTATTTT.